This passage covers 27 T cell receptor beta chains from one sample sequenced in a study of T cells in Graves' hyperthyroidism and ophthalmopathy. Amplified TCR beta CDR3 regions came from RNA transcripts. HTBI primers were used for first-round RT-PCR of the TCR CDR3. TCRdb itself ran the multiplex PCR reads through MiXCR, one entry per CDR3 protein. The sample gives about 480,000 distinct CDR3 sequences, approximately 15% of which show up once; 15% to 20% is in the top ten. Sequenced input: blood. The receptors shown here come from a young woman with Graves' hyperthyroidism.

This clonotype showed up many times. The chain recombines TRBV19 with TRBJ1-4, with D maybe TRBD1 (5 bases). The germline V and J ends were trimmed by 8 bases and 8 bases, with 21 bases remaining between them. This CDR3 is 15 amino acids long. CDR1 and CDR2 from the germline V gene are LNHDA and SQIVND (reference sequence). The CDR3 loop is CASSSGGRGDEKLFF. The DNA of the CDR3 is TGTGCCAGTTCGTCAGGAGGTCGTGGGGACGAAAAACTGTTTTTT.

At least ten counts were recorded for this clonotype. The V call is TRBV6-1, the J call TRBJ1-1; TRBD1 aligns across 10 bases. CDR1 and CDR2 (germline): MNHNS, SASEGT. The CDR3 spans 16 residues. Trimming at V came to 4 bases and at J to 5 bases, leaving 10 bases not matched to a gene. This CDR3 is CASSGVRTGGVTEAFF. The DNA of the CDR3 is TGTGCCAGCAGTGGTGTCCGGACAGGGGGAGTGACTGAAGCTTTCTTT.

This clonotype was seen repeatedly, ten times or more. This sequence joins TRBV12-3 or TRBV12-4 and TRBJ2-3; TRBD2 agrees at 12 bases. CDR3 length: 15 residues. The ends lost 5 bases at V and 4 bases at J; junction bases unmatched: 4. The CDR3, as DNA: TGTGCCAGCAGTGTGACTAGCGGGAGCTCAGATACGCAGTATTTT. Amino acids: CASSVTSGSSDTQYF.

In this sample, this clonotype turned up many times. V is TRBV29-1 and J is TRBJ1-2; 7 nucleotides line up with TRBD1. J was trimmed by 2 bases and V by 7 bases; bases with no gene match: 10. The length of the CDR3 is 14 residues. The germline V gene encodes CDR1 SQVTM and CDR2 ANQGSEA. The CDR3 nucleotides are TGCAGCGCCCGCCGACCAGGGGGAAACTATGGCTACACCTTC. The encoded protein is CSARRPGGNYGYTF.

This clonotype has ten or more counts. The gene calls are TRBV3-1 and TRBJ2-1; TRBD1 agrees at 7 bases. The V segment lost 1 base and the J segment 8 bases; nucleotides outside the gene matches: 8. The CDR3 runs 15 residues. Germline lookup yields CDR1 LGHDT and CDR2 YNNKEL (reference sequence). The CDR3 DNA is TGTGCCAGCAGCCAAGTTAGCTTCCAGGGGGATGAGCAGTTCTTC. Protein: CASSQVSFQGDEQFF.

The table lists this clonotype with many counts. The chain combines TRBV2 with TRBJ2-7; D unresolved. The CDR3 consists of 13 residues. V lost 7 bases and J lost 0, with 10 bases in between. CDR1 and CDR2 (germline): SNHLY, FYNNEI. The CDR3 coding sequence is TGTGCCAGCAACATGGGAATCTCCTACGAGCAGTACTTC. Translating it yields CASNMGISYEQYF. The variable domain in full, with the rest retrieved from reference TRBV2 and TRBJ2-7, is EPEVTQTPSHQVTQMGQEVILRCVPISNHLYFYWYRQILGQKVEFLVSFYNNEISEKSEIFDDQFSVERPDGSNFTLKIRSTKLEDSAMYFCASNMGISYEQYFGPGTRLTVT.

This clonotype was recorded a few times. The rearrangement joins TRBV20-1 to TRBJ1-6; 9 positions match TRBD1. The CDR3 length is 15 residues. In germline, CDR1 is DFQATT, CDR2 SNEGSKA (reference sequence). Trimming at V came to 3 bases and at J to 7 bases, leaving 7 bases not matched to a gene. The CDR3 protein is CSARGGQGQNSPLHF. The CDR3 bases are TGCAGTGCTAGGGGGGGACAGGGACAAAATTCACCCCTCCACTTT.

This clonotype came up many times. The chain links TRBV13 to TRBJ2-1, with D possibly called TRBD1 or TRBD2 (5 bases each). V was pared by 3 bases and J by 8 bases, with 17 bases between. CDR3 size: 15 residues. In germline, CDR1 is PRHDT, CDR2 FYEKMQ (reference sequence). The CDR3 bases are TGTGCCAGCAGCTTCGGGGCGCGGGCTCGGGATGAGCAGTTCTTC. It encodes CASSFGARARDEQFF.

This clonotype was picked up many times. Here the CDR3 reads CASRGTGGDQPQHF. CDR3 nucleotides: TGTGCCAGCAGGGGGACAGGGGGGGATCAGCCCCAGCATTTT. The chain uses TRBV3-1 and TRBJ1-5; TRBD1 matches 11 bases. This CDR3 region has 14 residues. Trimming at V came to 6 bases and at J to 5 bases, leaving 3 bases not matched to a gene. Germline V lookup: CDR1 LGHDT, CDR2 YNNKEL (reference sequence).

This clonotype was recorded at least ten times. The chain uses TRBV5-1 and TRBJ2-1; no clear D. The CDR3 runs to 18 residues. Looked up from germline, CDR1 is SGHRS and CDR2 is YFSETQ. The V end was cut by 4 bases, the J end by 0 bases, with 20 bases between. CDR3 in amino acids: CASSHTIFPADSYNEQFF. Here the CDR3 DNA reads TGCGCCAGCAGCCACACTATCTTCCCTGCCGACTCCTACAATGAGCAGTTCTTC.

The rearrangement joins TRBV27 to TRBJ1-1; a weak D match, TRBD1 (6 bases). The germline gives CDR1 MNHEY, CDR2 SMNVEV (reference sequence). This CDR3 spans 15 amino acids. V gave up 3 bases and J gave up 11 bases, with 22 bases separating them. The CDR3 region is CASSFVTGQPREAFF. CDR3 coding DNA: TGTGCCAGCAGTTTCGTTACCGGACAGCCTAGGGAGGCTTTCTTT.

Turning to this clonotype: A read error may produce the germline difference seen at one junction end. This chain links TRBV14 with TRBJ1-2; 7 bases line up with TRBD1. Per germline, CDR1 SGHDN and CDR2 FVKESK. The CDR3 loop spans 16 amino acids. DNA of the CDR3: TGTGCCAGCAGCCAAGATTCTAGGGGGCGAAAAGAAGGCTGCACCTTC. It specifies CASSQDSRGRKEGCTF.

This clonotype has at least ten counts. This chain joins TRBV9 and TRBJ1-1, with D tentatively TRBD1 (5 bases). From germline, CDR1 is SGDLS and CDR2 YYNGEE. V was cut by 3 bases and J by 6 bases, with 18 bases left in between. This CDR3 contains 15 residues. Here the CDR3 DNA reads TGTGCCAGCAGCGCTGCGGACGGATGGGGGTCTGAAGCTTTCTTT. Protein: CASSAADGWGSEAFF.

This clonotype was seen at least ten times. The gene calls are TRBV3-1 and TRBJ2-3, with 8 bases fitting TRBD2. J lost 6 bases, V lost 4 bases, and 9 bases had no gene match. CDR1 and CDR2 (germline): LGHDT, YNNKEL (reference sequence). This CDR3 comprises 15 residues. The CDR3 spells CASSPRAGGGDTQYF. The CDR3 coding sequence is TGTGCCAGCAGCCCCCGGGCGGGAGGAGGTGATACGCAGTATTTT.

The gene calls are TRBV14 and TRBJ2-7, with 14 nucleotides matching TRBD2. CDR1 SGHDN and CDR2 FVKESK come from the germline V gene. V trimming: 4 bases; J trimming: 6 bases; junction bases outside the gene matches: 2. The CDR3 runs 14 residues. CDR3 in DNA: TGTGCCAGCAGCCCGGGACTAGCGGGAGTCGAGCAGTACTTC. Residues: CASSPGLAGVEQYF.

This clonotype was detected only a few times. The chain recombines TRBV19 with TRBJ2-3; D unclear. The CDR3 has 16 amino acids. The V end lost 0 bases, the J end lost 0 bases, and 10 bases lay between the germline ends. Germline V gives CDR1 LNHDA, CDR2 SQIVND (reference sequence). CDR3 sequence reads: CASSIEADPSTDTQYF. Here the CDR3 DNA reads TGTGCCAGTAGTATAGAGGCGGACCCGAGCACAGATACGCAGTATTTT.

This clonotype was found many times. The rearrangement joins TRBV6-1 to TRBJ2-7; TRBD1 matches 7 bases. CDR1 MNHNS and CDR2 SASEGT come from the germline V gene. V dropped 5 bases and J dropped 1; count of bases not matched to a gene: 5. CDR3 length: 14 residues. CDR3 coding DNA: TGTGCCAGCAGTTTCACGACAGGGTCCTACGAGCAGTACTTC. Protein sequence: CASSFTTGSYEQYF.

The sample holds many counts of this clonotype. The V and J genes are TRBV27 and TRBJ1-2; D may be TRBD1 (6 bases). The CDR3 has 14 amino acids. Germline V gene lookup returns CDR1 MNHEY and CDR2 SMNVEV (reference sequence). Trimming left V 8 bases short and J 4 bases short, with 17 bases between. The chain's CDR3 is CASSPGHVFYGYTF. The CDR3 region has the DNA TGTGCCAGCTCACCGGGACACGTATTCTATGGCTACACCTTC.

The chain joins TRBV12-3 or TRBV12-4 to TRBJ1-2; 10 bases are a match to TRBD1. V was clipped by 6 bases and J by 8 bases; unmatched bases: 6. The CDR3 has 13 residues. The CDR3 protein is CASRPGTGVGYTF. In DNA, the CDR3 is TGTGCCAGCAGACCCGGGACAGGGGTGGGCTACACCTTC.

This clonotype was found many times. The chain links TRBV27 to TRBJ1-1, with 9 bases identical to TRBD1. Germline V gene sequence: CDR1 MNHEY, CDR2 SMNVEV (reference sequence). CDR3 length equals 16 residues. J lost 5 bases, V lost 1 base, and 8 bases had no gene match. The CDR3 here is CASSLLAGQGGTEAFF. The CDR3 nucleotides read TGTGCCAGCAGTTTATTGGCGGGACAGGGTGGGACTGAAGCTTTCTTT.

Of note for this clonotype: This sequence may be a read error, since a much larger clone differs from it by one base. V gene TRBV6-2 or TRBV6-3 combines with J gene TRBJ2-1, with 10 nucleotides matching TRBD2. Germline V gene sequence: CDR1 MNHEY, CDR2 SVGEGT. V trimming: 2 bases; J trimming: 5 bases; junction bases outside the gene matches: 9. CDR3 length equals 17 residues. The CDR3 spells CASSYVLGLADHNEQFF. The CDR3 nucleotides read TGTGCCAGCAGTTACGTTCTCGGACTAGCGGACCACAATGAGCAGTTCTTC.

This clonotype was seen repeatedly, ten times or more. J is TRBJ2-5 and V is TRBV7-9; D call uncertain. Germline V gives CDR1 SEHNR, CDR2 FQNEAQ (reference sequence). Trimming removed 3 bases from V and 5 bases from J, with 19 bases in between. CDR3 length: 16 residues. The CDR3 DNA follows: TGTGCCAGCAGCTTTGCCCAGGTAGACCCGTGGGAGACCCAGTACTTC. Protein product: CASSFAQVDPWETQYF.

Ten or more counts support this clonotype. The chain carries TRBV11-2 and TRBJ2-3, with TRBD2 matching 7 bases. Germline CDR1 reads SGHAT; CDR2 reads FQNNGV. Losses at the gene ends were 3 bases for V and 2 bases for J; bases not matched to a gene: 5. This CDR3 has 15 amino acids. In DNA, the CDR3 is TGTGCCAGCAGCTTGGTGGGGGGGAACACAGATACGCAGTATTTT. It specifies CASSLVGGNTDTQYF.

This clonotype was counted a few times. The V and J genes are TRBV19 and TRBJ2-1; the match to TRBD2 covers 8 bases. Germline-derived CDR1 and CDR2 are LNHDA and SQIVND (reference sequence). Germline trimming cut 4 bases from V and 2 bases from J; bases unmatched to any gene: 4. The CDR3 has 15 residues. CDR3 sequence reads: CASSKAGVPYNEQFF. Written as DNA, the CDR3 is TGTGCCAGTAGTAAAGCGGGAGTCCCCTACAATGAGCAGTTCTTC.

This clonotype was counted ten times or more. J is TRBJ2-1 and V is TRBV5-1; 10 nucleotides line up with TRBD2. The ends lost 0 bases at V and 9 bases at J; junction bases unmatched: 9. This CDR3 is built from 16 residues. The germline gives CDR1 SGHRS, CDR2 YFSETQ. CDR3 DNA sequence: TGCGCCAGCAGCTTGGATCCAGCGGGAGGGTTTAGTGAGCAGTTCTTC. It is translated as CASSLDPAGGFSEQFF.

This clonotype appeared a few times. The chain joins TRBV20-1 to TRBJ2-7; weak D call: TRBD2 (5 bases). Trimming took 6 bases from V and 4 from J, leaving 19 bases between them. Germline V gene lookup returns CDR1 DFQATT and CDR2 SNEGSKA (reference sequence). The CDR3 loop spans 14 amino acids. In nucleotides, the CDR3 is TGCAGTGCCGGCCTAAGCGCGGAGGATTACGAGCAGTACGTC. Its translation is CSAGLSAEDYEQYV.

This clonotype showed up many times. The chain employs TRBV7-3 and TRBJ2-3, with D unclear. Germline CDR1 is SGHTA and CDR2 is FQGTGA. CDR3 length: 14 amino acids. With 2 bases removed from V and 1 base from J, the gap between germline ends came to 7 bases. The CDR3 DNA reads TGTGCCAGCAGCTTATACCAAGGCACAGATACGCAGTATTTT. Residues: CASSLYQGTDTQYF. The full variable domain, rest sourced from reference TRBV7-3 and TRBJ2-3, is GAGVSQTPSNKVTEKGKYVELRCDPISGHTALYWYRQSLGQGPEFLIYFQGTGAADDSGLPNDRFFAVRPEGSVSTLKIQRTERGDSAVYLCASSLYQGTDTQYFGPGTRLTVL.